Below, one T cell receptor (beta chain) is given with its context. Antigen: not known. MiXCR was run by TCRdb on the 5' RACE reads, yielding one entry per CDR3 protein. Here the sample spans about 210,000 distinct CDR3 sequences, around 7.9% being singletons. This sample was included in a study of CD8 T cells in ankylosing spondylitis. General study findings and limits: There was reportedly significant enrichment of clones that were disease-linked in matched ankylosing spondylitis synovial fluid. It appeared that ankylosing spondylitis blood was characterized by a TCR beta motif of about 8 highly homologous variants.

This TCR came from a male donor with ankylosing spondylitis. Sequencing was carried out using blood, either unsorted or a sorted T cell fraction (not recorded which).

The CDR3 protein is CASSQRAGAADTQYF. The CDR3 region has the DNA TGTGCCAGCAGCCAGAGAGCGGGAGCCGCAGATACGCAGTATTTT. The chain is built from TRBV4-2 and TRBJ2-3; 8 bases match TRBD2. The CDR3 length is 15 residues. Germline CDR1 LGHNA, CDR2 YNFKEQ. Trimming cost V 3 bases and J 4 bases; bases outside gene matches: 6.